The sequence of this T cell receptor beta chain was determined in a study of PD-1 blockade in classical Hodgkin lymphoma. Whole-study context: Once every 2 weeks, patients received intravenous nivolumab at 3 mg/kg.

Sequencing was performed with immunoSEQ multiplex PCR; in TCRdb, only in-frame clones are kept and a portion is missing. The sample carries around 60,000 clones, about 92% recorded once. The V gene end was trimmed by 4 bases and the J gene end by 2 bases; junction bases not matched to a gene: 4. CDR3 length equals 14 residues. Germline V gene lookup returns CDR1 SGHRS and CDR2 YFSETQ. The time point denotes: cycle 4 day 1 (C4D1), after less than 7 weeks of nivolumab. All patients experienced relapse after autologous stem cell transplantation, and brentuximab vedotin exposure was variable. J is TRBJ1-1 and V is TRBV5-1, with 8 bases matching TRBD1. Here the sequenced sample was peripheral blood mononuclear cells (PBMCs), taken before the fourth cycle of nivolumab. This clonotype was obtained from a human donor with classical Hodgkin lymphoma. The DNA for the CDR3 is TGCGCCAGCAGCGCGGGACAGGCCAACACTGAAGCTTTCTTT. Protein: CASSAGQANTEAFF.